This T cell receptor beta chain emerged from a study of T-cell memory formation after mild COVID-19. General study findings and limits: Day 37-peaking second-wave clones had unconfirmed SARS-CoV-2 specificity.

TCRdb independently ran MiXCR on the 5' RACE reads; one entry per CDR3 protein. The sample carries 80,000 to 90,000 distinct CDR3 sequences, around 25% recorded once. Germline V gene lookup returns CDR1 SEHNR and CDR2 FQNEAQ (reference sequence). The CDR3 is 16 residues long. A remark on this clonotype: Its antigen is still unknown. The germline gene is not matched at one end of the junction; a read error may be the cause.

The chain links TRBV7-9 to TRBJ1-3; D not resolved. The receptor was derived from a man between 18 and 35 years old who had mild COVID-19 (a few samples of this study predate the infection). Cell type and time point are not known. Sequenced sample: PBMCs or a T cell subset sorted from them (not recorded which). The CDR3 protein is CAGSLEWNYSGNTIYF. In DNA form, the CDR3 reads TGTGCCGGCAGCCTAGAATGGAATTACTCTGGAAACACCATATATTTT. Based on the CDR3 plus reference TRBV7-9 and TRBJ1-3, the full variable domain is DTGVSQNPRHKITKRGQNVTFRCDPISEHNRLYWYRQTLGQGPEFLTYFQNEAQLEKSRLLSDRFSAERPKGSFSTLEIQRTEQGDSAMYLCAGSLEWNYSGNTIYFGEGSWLTVV.